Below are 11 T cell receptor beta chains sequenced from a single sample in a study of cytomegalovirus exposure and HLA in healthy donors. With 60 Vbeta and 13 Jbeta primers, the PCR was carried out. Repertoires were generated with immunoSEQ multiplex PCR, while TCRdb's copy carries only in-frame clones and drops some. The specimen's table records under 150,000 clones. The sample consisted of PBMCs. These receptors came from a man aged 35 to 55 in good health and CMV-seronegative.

In nucleotides, the CDR3 is TGTGCCAGCAGCGTAGGTCCAGCGGGGGGCGTAAACATTCAGTACTTC. This gives the protein CASSVGPAGGVNIQYF. The chain combines TRBV9 with TRBJ2-4; 9 bases agree with TRBD2. The V and J ends lost 0 bases and 6 bases, in that order; junction bases with no gene match: 7. The CDR3 is 16 residues long. Per the germline V gene, CDR1 is SGDLS and CDR2 is YYNGEE.

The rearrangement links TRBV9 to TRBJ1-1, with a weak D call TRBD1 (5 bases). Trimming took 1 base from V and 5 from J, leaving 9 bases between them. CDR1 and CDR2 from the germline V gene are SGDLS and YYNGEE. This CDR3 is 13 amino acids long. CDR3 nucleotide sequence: TGTGCCAGCAGCGTATCGGGGGGTACTGAAGCTTTCTTT. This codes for CASSVSGGTEAFF.

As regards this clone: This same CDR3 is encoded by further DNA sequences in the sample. The chain's CDR3 is CASSLSRAETQYF. CDR3 coding DNA: TGTGCCAGCAGTTTATCTAGAGCTGAGACCCAGTACTTC. The chain carries TRBV27 and TRBJ2-5; no firm D call. Germline V gene sequence: CDR1 MNHEY, CDR2 SMNVEV (reference sequence). CDR3 length equals 13 residues. The V gene lost 0 bases and the J gene lost 5 bases, with 7 bases spanning the gap.

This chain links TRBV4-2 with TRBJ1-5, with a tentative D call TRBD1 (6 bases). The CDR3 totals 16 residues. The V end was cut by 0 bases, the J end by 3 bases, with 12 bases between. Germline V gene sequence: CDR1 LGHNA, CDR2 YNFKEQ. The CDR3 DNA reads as TGTGCCAGCAGCCAAGATCACAGGGTTAACAATCAGCCCCAGCATTTT. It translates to CASSQDHRVNNQPQHF.

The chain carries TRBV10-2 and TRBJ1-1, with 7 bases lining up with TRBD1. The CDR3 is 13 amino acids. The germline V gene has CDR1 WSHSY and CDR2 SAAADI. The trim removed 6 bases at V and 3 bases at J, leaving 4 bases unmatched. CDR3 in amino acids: CASRTGTDTEAFF. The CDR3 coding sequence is TGCGCCAGCAGGACAGGGACGGACACTGAAGCTTTCTTT.

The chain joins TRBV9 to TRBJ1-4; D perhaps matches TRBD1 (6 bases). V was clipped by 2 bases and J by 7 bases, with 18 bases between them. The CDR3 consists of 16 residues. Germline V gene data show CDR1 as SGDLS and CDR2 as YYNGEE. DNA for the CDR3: TGTGCCAGCAGCGTCACAGGGAGGGATTTCGGTGAAAAACTGTTTTTT. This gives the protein CASSVTGRDFGEKLFF.

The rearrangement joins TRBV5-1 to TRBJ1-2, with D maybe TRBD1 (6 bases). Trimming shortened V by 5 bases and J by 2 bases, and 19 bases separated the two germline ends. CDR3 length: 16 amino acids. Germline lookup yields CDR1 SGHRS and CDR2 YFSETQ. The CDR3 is CASSPAGATKNYGYTF. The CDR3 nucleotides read TGCGCCAGCAGTCCTGCGGGGGCGACCAAAAACTATGGCTACACCTTC. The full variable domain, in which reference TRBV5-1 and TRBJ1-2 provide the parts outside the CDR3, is KAGVTQTPRYLIKTRGQQVTLSCSPISGHRSVSWYQQTPGQGLQFLFEYFSETQRNKGNFPGRFSGRQFSNSRSEMNVSTLELGDSALYLCASSPAGATKNYGYTFGSGTRLTVV.

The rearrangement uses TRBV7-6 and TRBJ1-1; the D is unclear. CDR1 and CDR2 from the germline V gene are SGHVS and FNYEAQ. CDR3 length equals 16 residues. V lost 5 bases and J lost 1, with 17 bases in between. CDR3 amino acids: CASSPRRRGPNTEAFF. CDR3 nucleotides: TGTGCCAGCAGCCCTAGGCGGAGAGGGCCGAACACTGAAGCTTTCTTT.

CDR3 nucleotides: TGTGCCAGCAGCTTTGAACTGGGCTACACCTTC. It encodes CASSFELGYTF. V usage is TRBV5-6 and J usage is TRBJ1-2; D unclear. The length of the CDR3 is 11 residues. Germline V CDR1 and CDR2: SGHDT, YYEEEE. V gave up 2 bases and J gave up 8 bases, with 7 bases separating them.

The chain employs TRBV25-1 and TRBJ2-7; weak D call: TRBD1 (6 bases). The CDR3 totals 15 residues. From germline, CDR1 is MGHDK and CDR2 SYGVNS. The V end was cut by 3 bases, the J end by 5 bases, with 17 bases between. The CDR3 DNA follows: TGTGCCAGCAGTGATGCCCACCCAGGGGTAAACGAGCAGTACTTC. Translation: CASSDAHPGVNEQYF.

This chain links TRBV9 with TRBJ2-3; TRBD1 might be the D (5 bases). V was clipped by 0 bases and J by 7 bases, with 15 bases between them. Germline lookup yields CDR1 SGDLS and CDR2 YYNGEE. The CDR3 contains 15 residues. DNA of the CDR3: TGTGCCAGCAGCGTAGAACCAGGGCAGAGTAATACGCAGTATTTT. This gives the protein CASSVEPGQSNTQYF.